These T cell receptor beta chains were read from a single sample in a study of CD8 T cells in Susac syndrome. TCRdb used MiXCR to reprocess the immunoSEQ multiplex PCR reads, holding one entry per CDR3 protein. The repertoire holds 75,000 or so distinct CDR3 sequences, with 85% to 95% as singletons. Sequenced input: CD8+ T cells from PBMCs. The receptors originated from a human donor with Susac syndrome. CDR3s include the opening cysteine and the closing phenylalanine or tryptophan. A D gene is named only where the DNA matches it firmly. Clone size appears in some rows only: once, few, many, or a class for an expanded clone.

J: TRBJ2-7
D: .
size: .
V: TRBV27
length: 14
DNA: TGTGCCAGCAGCTCAGAGAACCAATTCTACGAGCAGTACTTC
CDR3: CASSSENQFYEQYF

J: TRBJ2-2
D: .
size: .
V: TRBV12-3/TRBV12-4
length: 14
DNA: TGTGCCAGCAGTTTGATTGGGCCTACCGGGGAGCTGTTTTTT
CDR3: CASSLIGPTGELFF

J: TRBJ1-2
D: TRBD1
size: once
V: TRBV20-1
length: 13
DNA: TGCAGTGCTCAAGCCGACAGGGATCTCGGCTACACCTTC
CDR3: CSAQADRDLGYTF

J: TRBJ1-2
D: .
size: .
V: TRBV5-6
length: 14
DNA: TGTGCCAGCAGCTTGGCCTGGGGACTCTATGGCTACACCTTC
CDR3: CASSLAWGLYGYTF

J: TRBJ2-1
D: .
size: .
V: TRBV30
length: 14
DNA: TGTGCCTGGAGCACGGGAGCTATCGTCGATGAGCAGTTCTTC
CDR3: CAWSTGAIVDEQFF

J: TRBJ2-1
D: .
size: .
V: TRBV5-1
length: 12
DNA: TGCGCCAGCAGCACAACTAGGGACGAGCAGTTCTTC
CDR3: CASSTTRDEQFF

J: TRBJ2-3
D: .
size: .
V: TRBV3-1
length: 16
DNA: TGTGCCAGCAGCCAAGATGCGGGGATTCCCACAGATACGCAGTATTTT
CDR3: CASSQDAGIPTDTQYF

J: TRBJ2-1
D: .
size: .
V: TRBV7-9
length: 15
DNA: TGTGCCAGCAGCTTATCAGGGGCTGTCTTCCATGAGCAGTTCTTC
CDR3: CASSLSGAVFHEQFF

J: TRBJ2-3
D: .
size: .
V: TRBV10-3
length: 13
DNA: TGTGCCTCAGAAGGGGGGCCGACAGATACGCAGTATTTT
CDR3: CASEGGPTDTQYF

J: TRBJ2-3
D: .
size: .
V: TRBV7-6
length: 14
DNA: TGTGCTAGCAGCTTGGCACAGGAGTGGGATACGCAGTATTTT
CDR3: CASSLAQEWDTQYF

J: TRBJ2-7
D: .
size: .
V: TRBV7-9
length: 11
DNA: TGTGCCAGCAGCATAAACGGCGAGCAGTACTTC
CDR3: CASSINGEQYF

J: TRBJ2-1
D: .
size: .
V: TRBV7-9
length: 14
DNA: TGTGCCAGCGGGGAAAGGGGCAAGCACAATGAGCAGTTCTTC
CDR3: CASGERGKHNEQFF

J: TRBJ1-5
D: .
size: .
V: TRBV19
length: 15
DNA: TGTGCCAGTAGTATCACAGGTCATAGCAATCAGCCCCAGCATTTT
CDR3: CASSITGHSNQPQHF

J: TRBJ2-3
D: .
size: .
V: TRBV11-2
length: 13
DNA: TGTGCCAGCAGACCGGGCCACTTGGATACGCAGTATTTT
CDR3: CASRPGHLDTQYF

J: TRBJ2-3
D: TRBD2
size: .
V: TRBV2
length: 15
DNA: TGTGCCAGCAGAGCTAGCGGAGCTAGCACAGATACGCAGTATTTT
CDR3: CASRASGASTDTQYF

J: TRBJ1-5
D: .
size: .
V: TRBV6-5
length: 14
DNA: TGTGCCAGCAGTTACTCGAATAGCAATCAGCCCCAGCATTTT
CDR3: CASSYSNSNQPQHF

J: TRBJ2-6
D: .
size: .
V: TRBV7-9
length: 12
DNA: TGTGTGACTTGGTTCGGGGCCAACGTCCTGACTTTC
CDR3: CVTWFGANVLTF

J: TRBJ1-2
D: .
size: .
V: TRBV27
length: 13
DNA: TGTGCCAGCAGTCCTCTTGGGAGTCGCGGCTACACCTTC
CDR3: CASSPLGSRGYTF

J: TRBJ1-6
D: .
size: .
V: TRBV19
length: 15
DNA: TGTGCCAGTAGTATGACCGGGCTGGGGGATTCACCCCTCCACTTT
CDR3: CASSMTGLGDSPLHF

J: TRBJ2-1
D: TRBD1
size: .
V: TRBV15
length: 16
DNA: TGTGCCACCAGCAGAGACAGGGGGACGAGTGGGAATGAGCAGTTCTTC
CDR3: CATSRDRGTSGNEQFF

J: TRBJ1-3
D: .
size: .
V: TRBV19
length: 15
DNA: TGTGCCAGTAGTTCAGGCCTTAACTCTGGAAACACCATATATTTT
CDR3: CASSSGLNSGNTIYF

J: TRBJ2-1
D: TRBD2
size: .
V: TRBV5-1
length: 15
DNA: TGCGCCAGCAGCCTAGAGCGGGGGGCCTACAATGAGCAGTTCTTC
CDR3: CASSLERGAYNEQFF

J: TRBJ1-2
D: .
size: .
V: TRBV5-6
length: 14
DNA: TGTGCCAGCAGAGGGGAATGGATAGGAGACGGCTACACCTTC
CDR3: CASRGEWIGDGYTF

J: TRBJ2-1
D: .
size: .
V: TRBV6-2/TRBV6-3
length: 16
DNA: TGTGCCAGCAGTTGGGGGGACAGTTACCTCTACAATGAGCAGTTCTTC
CDR3: CASSWGDSYLYNEQFF

J: TRBJ2-7
D: .
size: .
V: TRBV12-3/TRBV12-4
length: 14
DNA: TGTGCCAGCAGTTTGGACGCCAGGGGTTACGAGCAGTACTTC
CDR3: CASSLDARGYEQYF

J: TRBJ1-5
D: .
size: .
V: TRBV27
length: 14
DNA: TGTGCCAGCAGTGTCCAACAGGATACTCAGCCCCAGCATTTT
CDR3: CASSVQQDTQPQHF

J: TRBJ2-6
D: .
size: .
V: TRBV4-2
length: 16
DNA: TGTGCCAGCAGCCAAGCGGCGGCGTCTGGGGCCAACGTCCTGACTTTC
CDR3: CASSQAAASGANVLTF

J: TRBJ2-7
D: .
size: .
V: TRBV28
length: 12
DNA: TGTGCCAGCAGCAGAGGCCCCTACGAGCAGTACTTC
CDR3: CASSRGPYEQYF

J: TRBJ1-1
D: TRBD1
size: once
V: TRBV12-3/TRBV12-4
length: 15
DNA: TGTGCCAGCAGCTCCGTTGACAGGGGTAACACTGAAGCTTTCTTT
CDR3: CASSSVDRGNTEAFF

J: TRBJ2-1
D: TRBD2
size: .
V: TRBV7-9
length: 14
DNA: TGTGCCAGCAGCTTACCGGGACTAGTCAATGAGCAGTTCTTC
CDR3: CASSLPGLVNEQFF

J: TRBJ2-5
D: .
size: .
V: TRBV13
length: 16
DNA: TGTGCCAGCAGCCAGATCAGAAATCTAGCTGCGGAGACCCAGTACTTC
CDR3: CASSQIRNLAAETQYF

J: TRBJ1-2
D: .
size: .
V: TRBV4-3
length: 13
DNA: TGCGCCAGCAGCCAATCACGGGTACATGGCTACACCTTC
CDR3: CASSQSRVHGYTF

J: TRBJ2-5
D: .
size: .
V: TRBV3-1
length: 18
DNA: TGTGCCAGCAGCCAAGGGAGATTCGGACAGTCGTACCAAGAGACCCAGTACTTC
CDR3: CASSQGRFGQSYQETQYF

J: TRBJ2-7
D: TRBD1
size: .
V: TRBV7-6
length: 12
DNA: TGTGCCAGCAGCCCCATCCGACAGGGGCAGTACTTC
CDR3: CASSPIRQGQYF

J: TRBJ2-6
D: .
size: .
V: TRBV14
length: 14
DNA: TGTGCCAGCAGCCAAGAGGGGAGGCCGGACGTCCTGACTTTC
CDR3: CASSQEGRPDVLTF

J: TRBJ2-2
D: .
size: once
V: TRBV9
length: 12
DNA: TGTGCCACTGCAGGGGACACCGGGGAGCTGTTTTTT
CDR3: CATAGDTGELFF

J: TRBJ2-7
D: .
size: .
V: TRBV28
length: 16
DNA: TGTGCCAGCAACCCGCGGGGGACAGTGCTTGGGTACGAGCAGTACTTC
CDR3: CASNPRGTVLGYEQYF

J: TRBJ1-2
D: .
size: .
V: TRBV27
length: 13
DNA: TGTGCCAGCAGTGCGGACGGAAACTATGGCTACACCTTC
CDR3: CASSADGNYGYTF

J: TRBJ1-1
D: .
size: .
V: TRBV10-3
length: 13
DNA: TGTGCCACCCACGGCAGAATGAACACTGAAGCTTTCTTT
CDR3: CATHGRMNTEAFF

J: TRBJ1-2
D: .
size: .
V: TRBV7-9
length: 12
DNA: TGTGCCAGCAGCGCCCGTTCGGATGGCTACACCTTC
CDR3: CASSARSDGYTF

J: TRBJ2-5
D: TRBD2
size: .
V: TRBV30
length: 14
DNA: TGTGCCTGGAGCGACGGACTAGCGGGAGAGACCCAGTACTTC
CDR3: CAWSDGLAGETQYF

J: TRBJ2-7
D: TRBD1
size: once
V: TRBV6-6
length: 14
DNA: TGTGCCAGCAGCTACGAGGGGGCCTCCTACGAGCAGTACTTC
CDR3: CASSYEGASYEQYF